Following are 24 T cell receptor beta chains from one sample sequenced in a study of T cell changes during pregnancy in multiple sclerosis. Using immunoSEQ multiplex PCR, the repertoire was profiled, and TCRdb retains in-frame clones only, with some absent. The sample has fewer than 85,000 clones, around 91% seen once. The sequencing used peripheral blood, collected before pregnancy. These receptors all stem from a female donor with multiple sclerosis, enrolled in a pregnancy study.

The rearrangement uses TRBV5-1 and TRBJ2-5, with D possibly being TRBD1 (5 bases). Germline V gene lookup returns CDR1 SGHRS and CDR2 YFSETQ. The CDR3 spans 14 residues. V lost 2 bases and J lost 4, with 12 bases in between. CDR3: CASSLQAPGETQYF. The CDR3 coding sequence is TGCGCCAGCAGCTTACAGGCCCCAGGAGAGACCCAGTACTTC.

The genes are TRBV5-6 and TRBJ1-2, with D possibly matching TRBD1 (6 bases). Germline loops: CDR1 SGHDT, CDR2 YYEEEE. Between the trimmed V and J ends, which lost 0 bases and 4 bases, there was a span of 13 bases. The CDR3 consists of 15 residues. The DNA of the CDR3 is TGTGCCAGCAGCTTGGGCTTACAGGGCCTCTATGGCTACACCTTC. Translation gives CASSLGLQGLYGYTF.

A word on this clone: Other DNA sequences in this sample translate to the same CDR3. V and J are TRBV7-3 and TRBJ1-1; unclear D gene. V dropped 2 bases and J dropped 1 base, with 5 bases sitting between them. Germline assignment: CDR1 SGHTA and CDR2 FQGTGA. The CDR3 length is 13 residues. Here the CDR3 reads CASSLGQNTEAFF. CDR3 in DNA: TGTGCCAGCAGCTTAGGGCAGAACACTGAAGCTTTCTTT.

V and J are TRBV11-2 and TRBJ1-1, with D possibly matching TRBD1 (5 bases). The germline CDR1 and CDR2 sequences are SGHAT and FQNNGV. V was pared by 7 bases and J by 1 base, with 16 bases between. The CDR3 totals 15 residues. In nucleotides, the CDR3 is TGTGCCAGCAACACACTTTGGGGCACGAACACTGAAGCTTTCTTT. It encodes CASNTLWGTNTEAFF.

This clone has just a few counts. The rearrangement joins TRBV5-1 to TRBJ1-1, with D perhaps matching TRBD1 (6 bases). Trimming removed 0 bases from V and 5 bases from J, with 11 bases in between. This CDR3 comprises 14 residues. The germline gives CDR1 SGHRS, CDR2 YFSETQ. The CDR3 bases are TGCGCCAGCAGCTTGGGAGCAGGGGAAACTGAAGCTTTCTTT. This sequence encodes CASSLGAGETEAFF.

The V and J genes are TRBV6-5 and TRBJ1-2; 8 bases agree with TRBD1. CDR1 is MNHEY, CDR2 SVGAGI, per germline. The CDR3 has 14 residues. J gave up 3 bases and V 6 bases, and 6 bases lay outside the gene matches. The CDR3 region has the DNA TGTGCCAGCAGCTCAGGGGGCGCGGACTATGGCTACACCTTC. This translates into CASSSGGADYGYTF.

The chain couples TRBV5-1 to TRBJ2-7; weak D call: TRBD1 (6 bases). V lost 4 bases and J lost 5, with 10 bases in between. The CDR3 covers 12 residues. Germline V gives CDR1 SGHRS, CDR2 YFSETQ. The CDR3 DNA reads as TGCGCCAGCAGCCTGGGACACGACGAGCAGTACTTC. The encoded protein is CASSLGHDEQYF.

V usage is TRBV5-5 and J usage is TRBJ1-1, with D perhaps TRBD1 (6 bases). V was shortened by 5 bases and J by 7 bases, with 18 bases between the two germline ends. The CDR3 is 14 residues long. CDR1 is SGHKS, CDR2 YYEKEE, per germline (reference sequence). Here the CDR3 reads CASRDTGTNLEAFF. CDR3 DNA sequence: TGTGCCAGCAGGGATACCGGGACAAACCTTGAAGCTTTCTTT. The full variable domain, its missing parts supplied by reference TRBV5-5 and TRBJ1-1, is DAGVTQSPTHLIKTRGQQVTLRCSPISGHKSVSWYQQVLGQGPQFIFQYYEKEERGRGNFPDRFSARQFPNYSSELNVNALLLGDSALYLCASRDTGTNLEAFFGQGTRLTVV.

This chain connects TRBV28 to TRBJ1-1, with TRBD1 matching 7 bases. CDR1 is MDHEN and CDR2 is SYDVKM in the germline V gene. V shed 5 bases, J shed 0 bases, and the junction held 9 bases outside the gene matches. The CDR3 totals 16 residues. CDR3 region: CASSLIIQGMNTEAFF. In DNA, the CDR3 is TGTGCCAGCAGTCTAATAATACAGGGGATGAACACTGAAGCTTTCTTT.

The genes are TRBV30 and TRBJ1-2; perhaps TRBD1 as D (6 bases). The CDR3 extends over 13 amino acids. V was clipped by 0 bases and J by 6 bases, with 11 bases between them. Germline CDR1 GTSNPN, CDR2 SVGIG (reference sequence). The CDR3 nucleotides are TGTGCCTGGAGTGTTCAGGGGTGGGATGGCTACACCTTC. Protein: CAWSVQGWDGYTF.

V and J are TRBV7-8 and TRBJ2-7; 9 nucleotides line up with TRBD1. This CDR3 has 15 residues. Germline V gene data show CDR1 as SGHVS and CDR2 as FQNEAQ. V lost 5 bases to trimming and J lost 9 bases; unmatched junction nucleotides: 14. The chain's CDR3 is CASSPRDRALMGQYF. Written as DNA, the CDR3 is TGTGCCAGCAGCCCGCGGGACAGGGCCTTAATGGGGCAGTACTTC.

The chain recombines TRBV6-5 with TRBJ1-6, with 9 nucleotides matching TRBD1. CDR3 size: 16 residues. V lost 0 bases and J lost 7; bases outside the gene matches: 4. The germline CDR1 and CDR2 sequences are MNHEY and SVGAGI. The CDR3 sequence is CASSYSPGQGNSPLHF. CDR3 nucleotide sequence: TGTGCCAGCAGTTACTCGCCCGGACAGGGGAATTCACCCCTCCACTTT.

CDR3 loop: CASSFNSQGAPSPFF. The CDR3 DNA follows: TGTGCCAGCAGTTTTAACTCCCAGGGGGCGCCCTCACCTTTCTTT. The genes are TRBV28 and TRBJ1-1, with 8 bases identical to TRBD1. Germline trimming cut 3 bases from V and 12 bases from J; bases unmatched to any gene: 15. The CDR3 extends over 15 amino acids. Germline V gene data show CDR1 as MDHEN and CDR2 as SYDVKM.

The chain links TRBV6-4 to TRBJ1-6; D is uncertain. Germline V gives CDR1 MRHNA, CDR2 SNTAGT. The CDR3 has 13 amino acids. V lost 2 bases and J lost 8, with 7 bases in between. CDR3: CASSDEIDSPLHF. For the CDR3, the DNA is TGTGCCAGCAGTGACGAGATAGATTCACCCCTCCACTTT.

The CDR3 DNA reads TGTGCCAGTAGGGGCCAGGGGCGGGGGACTGAAGCTTTCTTT. Translating gives CASRGQGRGTEAFF. The chain carries TRBV19 and TRBJ1-1, with D perhaps TRBD1 (6 bases). V shed 6 bases and J shed 5 bases, with 16 bases lying between them. The CDR3 has 14 residues. Per the germline V gene, CDR1 is LNHDA and CDR2 is SQIVND (reference sequence). The complete variable domain, with remaining parts taken from reference TRBV19 and TRBJ1-1, reads DGGITQSPKYLFRKEGQNVTLSCEQNLNHDAMYWYRQDPGQGLRLIYYSQIVNDFQKGDIAEGYSVSREKKESFPLTVTSAQKNPTAFYLCASRGQGRGTEAFFGQGTRLTVV.

This chain links TRBV6-5 with TRBJ1-1; D is unclear. The CDR3 extends over 13 amino acids. CDR1 and CDR2 (germline): MNHEY, SVGAGI. Trimming pared 4 bases from V and 3 bases from J, leaving 9 bases between. The CDR3 sequence: CASSSKRDTEAFF. The CDR3 coding sequence is TGTGCCAGCAGTTCGAAGAGGGACACTGAAGCTTTCTTT.

This chain joins TRBV10-3 and TRBJ2-7; D is uncertain. CDR1 and CDR2 from the germline V gene are ENHRY and SYGVKD. This CDR3 region has 12 residues. The V gene lost 0 bases and the J gene lost 12 bases, with 12 bases spanning the gap. CDR3 DNA sequence: TGTGCCATCAGTGAGTCAGGAGTTTTAGGGTACTTC. Translating gives CAISESGVLGYF.

This sequence joins TRBV28 and TRBJ2-1; 10 nucleotides match TRBD2. The V and J ends lost 3 bases and 6 bases, in that order; junction bases with no gene match: 8. The CDR3 has 16 residues. Germline CDR1 is MDHEN and CDR2 is SYDVKM. The DNA of the CDR3 is TGTGCCAGCAGTTTCCTCGGGACTAGCGAATCCAATGAGCAGTTCTTC. Translated: CASSFLGTSESNEQFF.

This sequence joins TRBV18 and TRBJ1-3; a possible D gene is TRBD1 (6 bases). The CDR3 is made up of 16 amino acids. The V end was cut by 2 bases, the J end by 2 bases, with 13 bases between. The germline CDR1 and CDR2 sequences are KGHSH and LQKENI. The CDR3 region has the DNA TGTGCCAGCTCACCAAATCCCGGGACAACTGGAAACACCATATATTTT. It encodes CASSPNPGTTGNTIYF.

V usage is TRBV7-2 and J usage is TRBJ2-5; the D gene is possibly TRBD1 (5 bases). Germline values: CDR1 SGHTA, CDR2 FQGNSA. V dropped 2 bases and J dropped 2 bases, with 12 bases sitting between them. The CDR3 is 15 amino acids. CDR3 in DNA: TGTGCCAGCAGCTTAAGTACAGGATCACAAGAGACCCAGTACTTC. Residues: CASSLSTGSQETQYF.

V usage is TRBV2 and J usage is TRBJ2-1; TRBD1 agrees at 8 bases. The CDR3 runs 13 residues. Per germline, CDR1 SNHLY and CDR2 FYNNEI. The V gene end was trimmed by 7 bases and the J gene end by 4 bases; junction bases not matched to a gene: 3. The chain's CDR3 is CASTGGRYNEQFF. CDR3 in DNA: TGTGCCAGCACAGGGGGCAGGTACAATGAGCAGTTCTTC.

The rearrangement links TRBV7-6 to TRBJ2-2; a weak D match, TRBD2 (6 bases). V shed 4 bases and J shed 3 bases, with 15 bases lying between them. Germline CDR1 and CDR2: SGHVS and FNYEAQ. This CDR3 contains 16 residues. The DNA for the CDR3 is TGTGCCAGCAGCTCTCGCGGGGCGCCTGACACCGGGGAGCTGTTTTTT. Its translation is CASSSRGAPDTGELFF. Filled out from reference TRBV7-6 and TRBJ2-2, the complete variable domain reads GAGVSQSPRYKVTKRGQDVALRCDPISGHVSLYWYRQALGQGPEFLTYFNYEAQQDKSGLPNDRFSAERPEGSISTLTIQRTEQRDSAMYRCASSSRGAPDTGELFFGEGSRLTVL.

The CDR3 DNA is TGTGCCAGCAGTTTCGGGACAGGGGGCGAAGCTTTCTTT. Translation gives CASSFGTGGEAFF. The rearrangement joins TRBV11-2 to TRBJ1-1; 12 bases align to TRBD1. J lost 8 bases, V lost 6 bases, and 4 bases had no gene match. Germline V gives CDR1 SGHAT, CDR2 FQNNGV. The CDR3 extends over 13 amino acids.

Here the CDR3 reads CAWSVGDTNNEKLFF. DNA for the CDR3: TGTGCCTGGAGTGTAGGGGACACGAATAATGAAAAACTGTTTTTT. V usage is TRBV30 and J usage is TRBJ1-4; tentatively, D is TRBD1 (6 bases). CDR3 length equals 15 residues. The germline V gene has CDR1 GTSNPN and CDR2 SVGIG (reference sequence). Trimming removed 0 bases at V and 4 bases at J, with 12 bases between.